This T cell receptor (beta chain) was documented in a study of blood T cells in healthy people across ages. Germline CDR1 and CDR2: MNHEY and SVGEGT. The CDR3 sequence is 12 residues long. With V trimmed by 7 bases and J by 7 bases, 6 bases remained unmatched. For the second PCR, which ran for 7 to 11 cycles, a sample-barcoded 5' primer and a J-beta primer mix were used. Each sample yielded at least 2.5 million CDR3-containing paired-end reads. One entry per CDR3 protein, called by TCRdb with MiXCR from the 5' RACE reads. Among some 760,000 distinct CDR3 sequences listed, roughly 25% were seen once. The same sample was also used in a study of T cells of mothers and their children.

This clonotype originated in a boy aged 5-17 years in good health. Sequencing was done on a sample of blood. The chain joins TRBV6-2 or TRBV6-3 to TRBJ1-2; 7 positions agree with TRBD1. This chain's CDR3 is CASTNRGSGYTF. The CDR3, as DNA: TGTGCCAGCACCAACAGGGGATCTGGCTACACCTTC.